Listed here are 15 T cell receptor beta chains from one sample, sequenced in a study of T cells after yellow fever vaccination. One entry per CDR3 protein results from TCRdb running MiXCR on the 5' RACE reads. Here the sample spans about 580,000 distinct CDR3 sequences, about a sixth being singletons. The specimen comprised PBMCs, sampled about 5 days after the first yellow fever vaccination. These receptor sequences come from a man aged 18 to 29 who received the YFV17D yellow fever vaccine.

The chain combines TRBV24-1 with TRBJ1-4, with D possibly matching TRBD1 (6 bases). The V end lost 11 bases, the J end lost 8 bases, and 17 bases lay between the germline ends. CDR1 and CDR2 from the germline V gene are KGHDR and SFDVKD. The CDR3 runs to 13 residues. CDR3: CARNSQGLEKLFF. CDR3 nucleotide sequence: TGTGCCAGGAATTCCCAGGGGCTCGAAAAACTGTTTTTT.

V and J are TRBV29-1 and TRBJ1-3; possibly TRBD1 for D (5 bases). In germline, CDR1 is SQVTM, CDR2 ANQGSEA. Trimming stripped 6 bases from V and 0 bases from J, with 12 bases between. This CDR3 comprises 14 residues. CDR3 DNA sequence: TGCAGCGTGGTCGTGGGGGACTCTGGAAACACCATATATTTT. This codes for CSVVVGDSGNTIYF.

The chain has TRBV5-5 and TRBJ2-7; a possible D gene is TRBD1 (7 bases). This CDR3 comprises 14 residues. Trimming took 3 bases from V and 3 from J, leaving 13 bases between them. From germline, CDR1 is SGHKS and CDR2 YYEKEE (reference sequence). CDR3 coding DNA: TGTGCCAGCAGCTCGACAGGGAGGCACTACGAGCAGTACTTC. Translating it yields CASSSTGRHYEQYF.

This clonotype was picked up a small number of times. The chain links TRBV12-3 or TRBV12-4 to TRBJ2-2; D is unclear. With 1 base removed from V and 7 bases from J, the gap between germline ends came to 16 bases. The length of the CDR3 is 16 residues. The CDR3 reads CASSLGSRPLGGELFF. The CDR3 DNA follows: TGTGCCAGCAGTTTAGGTAGCCGGCCACTGGGCGGGGAGCTGTTTTTT.

This clonotype was recorded a few times. The chain uses TRBV7-2 and TRBJ1-2; the D is unclear. CDR1 and CDR2 (germline): SGHTA, FQGNSA. The V end was cut by 4 bases, the J end by 3 bases, with 9 bases between. This CDR3 spans 13 amino acids. CDR3 sequence reads: CASSSATHYGYTF. The CDR3, as DNA: TGTGCCAGCAGCTCCGCGACCCACTATGGCTACACCTTC.

V usage is TRBV7-6 and J usage is TRBJ2-7; D remains ambiguous. Germline-derived CDR1 and CDR2 are SGHVS and FNYEAQ. There are 16 residues in the CDR3. The V end lost 3 bases, the J end lost 7 bases, and 22 bases lay between the germline ends. CDR3 DNA sequence: TGTGCCAGCAGCTTTCTTCGGCAGGAGATAGGTGGAGAGCAGTACTTC. Its protein product is CASSFLRQEIGGEQYF.

Notes on this clonotype: One end of the junction is discordant with germline, which a read error may explain. This chain links TRBV3-1 with TRBJ2-5; 8 nucleotides align to TRBD1. There are 15 residues in the CDR3. The V gene's germline CDR1 is LGHDT and CDR2 YNNKEL (reference sequence). CDR3 nucleotide sequence: TGTGCCACCAGCCAAGGACAGGGCCTGGGGGAGACCCAGTACTTC. Its protein is CATSQGQGLGETQYF.

The chain links TRBV2 to TRBJ2-1, with TRBD1 identical over 9 bases. From germline, CDR1 is SNHLY and CDR2 FYNNEI. The CDR3 covers 15 residues. J was trimmed by 2 bases and V by 3 bases; bases with no gene match: 2. The chain's CDR3 is CASSDGTGTYNEQFF. CDR3 bases: TGTGCCAGCAGTGACGGGACAGGGACCTACAATGAGCAGTTCTTC.

The chain joins TRBV6-5 to TRBJ1-1; D is perhaps TRBD1 (6 bases). Deletions cut 4 bases from V and 5 bases from J, with 14 bases between. Germline-derived CDR1 and CDR2 are MNHEY and SVGAGI. This CDR3 region has 14 residues. The CDR3 sequence: CASSLQGMGTEAFF. Here the CDR3 DNA reads TGTGCCAGCAGTTTACAGGGTATGGGGACTGAAGCTTTCTTT.

This clonotype has more than one count but fewer than ten. This rearrangement joins TRBV20-1 to TRBJ2-2, with 7 bases fitting TRBD2. There are 15 residues in the CDR3. V was pared by 4 bases and J by 2 bases, with 7 bases of the junction left unmatched. Germline-derived CDR1 and CDR2 are DFQATT and SNEGSKA (reference sequence). The CDR3 DNA sequence: TGCAGTGCTACTGTCAGCGGGGTTAACACCGGGGAGCTGTTTTTT. Residues: CSATVSGVNTGELFF.

V gene TRBV29-1 combines with J gene TRBJ2-7; D call uncertain. Germline V gives CDR1 SQVTM, CDR2 ANQGSEA. The CDR3 covers 11 residues. The V and J ends lost 3 bases and 7 bases respectively, with 10 bases between them. The DNA of the CDR3 is TGCAGCGTTGACACCCTCGGGGAGCAGTACTTC. The encoded protein is CSVDTLGEQYF.

This chain connects TRBV25-1 to TRBJ2-3; D might be TRBD2 (7 bases). Germline CDR1 and CDR2: MGHDK and SYGVNS. Trimming took off 3 bases at V and 2 bases at J, with 15 bases between the two ends. This CDR3 is 16 amino acids long. The CDR3 nucleotides read TGTGCCAGCAGTGACGGGGGGAGGGACAACACAGATACGCAGTATTTT. This encodes CASSDGGRDNTDTQYF.

This clonotype was counted a few times. The chain joins TRBV11-2 to TRBJ1-1; 9 bases align to TRBD1. The V and J ends lost 1 base and 6 bases, in that order; junction bases with no gene match: 6. The germline V gene has CDR1 SGHAT and CDR2 FQNNGV. The CDR3 has 15 amino acids. The CDR3: CASSLVQGAVAEAFF. As DNA, the CDR3 is TGTGCCAGCAGCTTAGTACAGGGGGCAGTGGCTGAAGCTTTCTTT.

The gene calls are TRBV20-1 and TRBJ2-3, with TRBD2 matching over 7 bases. Trimming removed 4 bases from V and 2 bases from J; junction bases left unmatched: 6. The CDR3 loop spans 14 amino acids. Looked up from germline, CDR1 is DFQATT and CDR2 is SNEGSKA (reference sequence). Here the CDR3 reads CSAKSSGSTDTQYF. CDR3 nucleotide sequence: TGCAGTGCTAAGTCTAGCGGCTCCACAGATACGCAGTATTTT.

This clonotype was observed a few times. This chain uses TRBV4-1 with TRBJ2-7; D gene ambiguous. From germline, CDR1 is MGHRA and CDR2 YSYEKL. Trimming stripped 2 bases from V and 7 bases from J, with 15 bases between. The CDR3 length is 14 residues. Here the CDR3 DNA reads TGCGCCAGCAGCCAACCCGGCGCCCGAAGGGAGCAGTACTTC. Encoded protein: CASSQPGARREQYF.